This TCR beta chain emerged from a study of human T cells and chemical hapten exposure. The germline CDR1 and CDR2 sequences are MDHEN and SYDVKM. This CDR3 is 14 amino acids long. The V and J ends lost 2 bases and 2 bases respectively, with 8 bases between them. In its sample, this clonotype was seen many times. TCRdb called the RACE reads again in MiXCR, with one record for every CDR3 protein. This table holds some 81,000 distinct CDR3 sequences, around a tenth found once. Time point specified: patch test 2, 6 weeks after DPC sensitization. The treatment denotes: therapeutic diphenylcyclopropenone sensitization with weekly scalp DPC.

This chain joins TRBV28 and TRBJ2-3; D is possibly TRBD2 (7 bases). The receptor was derived from a man aged 18 to 30 with alopecia areata. Some clones in this sample may be carry-over from other donors' samples. The sequences come from whole blood, collected in connection with sensitization to the hapten diphenylcyclopropenone (DPC). Written as DNA, the CDR3 is TGTGCCAGCAGTTTAGGGGGGGCCACAGATACGCAGTATTTT. Amino acid sequence: CASSLGGATDTQYF.